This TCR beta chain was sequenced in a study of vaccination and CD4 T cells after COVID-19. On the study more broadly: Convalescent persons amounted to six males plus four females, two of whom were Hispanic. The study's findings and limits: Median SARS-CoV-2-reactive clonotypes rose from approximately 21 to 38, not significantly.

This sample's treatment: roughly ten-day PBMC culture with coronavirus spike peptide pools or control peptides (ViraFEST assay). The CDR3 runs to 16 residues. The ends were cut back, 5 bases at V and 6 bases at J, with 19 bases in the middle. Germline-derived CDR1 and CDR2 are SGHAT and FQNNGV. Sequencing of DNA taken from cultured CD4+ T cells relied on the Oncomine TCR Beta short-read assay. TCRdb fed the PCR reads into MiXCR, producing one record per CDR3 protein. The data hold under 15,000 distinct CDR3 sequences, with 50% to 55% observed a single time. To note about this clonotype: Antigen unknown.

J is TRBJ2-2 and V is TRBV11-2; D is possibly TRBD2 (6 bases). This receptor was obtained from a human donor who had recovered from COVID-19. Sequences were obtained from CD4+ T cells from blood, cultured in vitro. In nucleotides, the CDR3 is TGTGCCAGCAGCCCCCGTTGGGGGGTCGAGGCCGGGGAGCTGTTTTTT. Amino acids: CASSPRWGVEAGELFF.